This T cell receptor (beta chain) was identified in a study of CD8 T cells in Susac syndrome. Overall study context: The sequenced Susac syndrome patients included more than five who had clinically active disease and roughly 8 who were in remission.

Sequencing of TCR beta drew on CD8+ and CD4+ T cells from blood. Negative isolation was used for CD8+ and CD4+ T cells and FACS enrichment for TEMRA cells. CDR1 DFQATT and CDR2 SNEGSKA come from the germline V gene (reference sequence). The CDR3 loop spans 15 amino acids. Trimming at V came to 3 bases and at J to 4 bases, leaving 9 bases not matched to a gene. cDNA came from about 0.51 to 1 ug RNA primed by random hexamers. TCRdb recomputed calls from the immunoSEQ multiplex PCR reads with MiXCR, one row per CDR3 protein. The table lists roughly 180,000 distinct CDR3 sequences, around 94% of them singletons, with more than 0.08% in the top ten.

The chain carries TRBV20-1 and TRBJ2-1, with 7 bases lining up with TRBD1. The sample taken for sequencing was CD4+ T cells from PBMCs. The receptor was isolated from a human donor with Susac syndrome. Here the CDR3 reads CSASVAGTEYNEQFF. The CDR3 coding sequence is TGCAGTGCTAGCGTGGCCGGGACAGAGTACAATGAGCAGTTCTTC.